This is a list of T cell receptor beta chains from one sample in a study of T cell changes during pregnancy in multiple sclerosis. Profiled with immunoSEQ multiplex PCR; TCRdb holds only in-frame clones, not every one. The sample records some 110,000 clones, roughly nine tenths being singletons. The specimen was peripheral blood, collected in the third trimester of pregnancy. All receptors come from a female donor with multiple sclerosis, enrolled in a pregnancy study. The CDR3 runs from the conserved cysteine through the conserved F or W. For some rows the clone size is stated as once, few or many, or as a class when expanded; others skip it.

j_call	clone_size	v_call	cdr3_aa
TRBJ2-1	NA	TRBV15	CATSRRTHRGNEQFF
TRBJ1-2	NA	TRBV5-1	CASSLVADYGYTF
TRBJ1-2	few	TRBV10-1	CASSGQGMHGYTF
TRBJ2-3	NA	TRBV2	CASSPLAHREDTQYF
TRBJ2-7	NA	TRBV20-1	CSARIGYEQYF
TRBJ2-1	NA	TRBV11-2	CASSLINNEQFF
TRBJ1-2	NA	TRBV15	CATSRDRDRGRDGYTF
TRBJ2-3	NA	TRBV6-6	CASSSTGLFTDTQYF
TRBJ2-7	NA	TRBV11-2	CASSWGQGLTYEQYF
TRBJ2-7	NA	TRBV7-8	CASSGLVGLLSEQYF
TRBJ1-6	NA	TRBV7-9	CASSSRTGNNSPLHF
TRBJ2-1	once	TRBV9	CASSALAGGPTQFF
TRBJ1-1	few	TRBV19	CASRGTGGGTEAFF
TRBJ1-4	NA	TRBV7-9	CASSVSGVGNEKLFF
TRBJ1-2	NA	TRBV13	CASSLGPGGTFTF
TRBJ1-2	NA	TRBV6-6	CASSYRLGQGYYGYTF
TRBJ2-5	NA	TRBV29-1	CSGNTGYQETQYF
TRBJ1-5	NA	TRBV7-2	CASSLARDNNQPQHF
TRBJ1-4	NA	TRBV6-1	CASRTGGFTNEKLFF
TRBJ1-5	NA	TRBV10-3	CAISDGQGVGQPQHF
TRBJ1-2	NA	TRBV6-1	CASPPTGGHFYGYTF
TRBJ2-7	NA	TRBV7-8	CASSWSETGTYEQYF
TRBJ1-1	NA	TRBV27	CASSGQGDTEAFF
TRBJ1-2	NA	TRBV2	CASSEPLLGMIGYTF
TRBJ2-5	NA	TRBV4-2	CASSQETSGQETQYF
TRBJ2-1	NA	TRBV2	CASSREREGSYNEQFF
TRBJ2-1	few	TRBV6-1	CASSDSPSSYNEQFF
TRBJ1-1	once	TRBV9	CASSPASGVLGAEAFF
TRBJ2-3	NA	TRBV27	CASSLLTPRTSGASTDTQYF
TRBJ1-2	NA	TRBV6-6	CASSYLNGLANYGYTF
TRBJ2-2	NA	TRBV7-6	CASSYRSPGELFF
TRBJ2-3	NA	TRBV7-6	CASSSTWESTDTQYF
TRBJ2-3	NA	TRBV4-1	CASSQVGRSSTDTQYF
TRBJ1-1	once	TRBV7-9	CASPAEGGRNTEAFF
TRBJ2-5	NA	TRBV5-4	CASSLGGSVAQETQYF
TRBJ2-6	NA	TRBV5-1	CASSSQPRGRALGANVLIF
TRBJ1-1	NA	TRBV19	CACGRGTESSEAFF
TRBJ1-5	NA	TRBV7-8	CASSSRQGASNQPQHF
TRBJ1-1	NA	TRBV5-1	CASSLAQGNTEAFF
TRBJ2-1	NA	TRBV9	CASSVGLAGGNEQFF
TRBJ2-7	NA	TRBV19	CASSMGLADYEQYF
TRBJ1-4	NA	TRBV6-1	CASRNLQGNEKLFF
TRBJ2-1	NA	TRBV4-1	CASSGREGRDEQFF
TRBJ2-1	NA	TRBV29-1	CSVVGGTSGPNEQFF
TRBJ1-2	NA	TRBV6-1	CASSESRNNYGYTF
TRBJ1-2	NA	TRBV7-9	CASRPGTPTSPTNYGYTF
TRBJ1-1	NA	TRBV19	CASSIGAGQVAEAFF
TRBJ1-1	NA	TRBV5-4	CASTPMPVNTEAFF
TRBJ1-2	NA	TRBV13	CASSSRTANYGYTF
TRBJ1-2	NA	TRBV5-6	CASSLFQGRSSYTF
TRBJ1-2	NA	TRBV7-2	CASSLRGRERGYTF
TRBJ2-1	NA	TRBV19	CASSISNEQFF
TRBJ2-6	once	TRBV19	CASSIATGAGANVLTF